A single sample is the source of the 16 T cell receptor beta chains below, sequenced in a study of blood T cell repertoires in COVID-19. Method: immunoSEQ multiplex PCR; TCRdb's copy keeps in-frame clones and lacks some. The top ten clones hold about 0.8% of a sample with under 300,000 clones, 80% to 95% of them seen once. The sample was peripheral blood. Source of these receptors: a man in his thirties or forties with COVID-19, enrolled during active disease.

The J gene is TRBJ1-1, the V gene TRBV4-2; D gene ambiguous. Germline CDR1 reads LGHNA; CDR2 reads YNFKEQ. V lost 0 bases to trimming and J lost 4 bases, with 21 bases between them. This CDR3 has 18 residues. CDR3 in DNA: TGTGCCAGCAGCCAAGATTTGGGAGGGCGGGGTGTCGGCACTGAAGCTTTCTTT. Amino acid sequence: CASSQDLGGRGVGTEAFF.

This clone was seen a single time. The chain combines TRBV3-1 (or the pseudogene TRBV3-2) with TRBJ2-4; D is unclear. V lost 4 bases and J 10 bases, leaving 17 bases between the germline ends. This CDR3 has 14 amino acids. CDR1 is LGHDT and CDR2 is YNNKEL in the germline V gene (reference sequence). CDR3 loop: CASSPTGAKGIQYF. The CDR3 DNA follows: TGTGCCAGCAGCCCGACTGGAGCCAAAGGAATTCAGTACTTC.

This chain uses TRBV7-6 with TRBJ2-3; D is perhaps TRBD2 (6 bases). Germline loops: CDR1 SGHVS, CDR2 FNYEAQ. The CDR3 runs to 15 residues. Deletions cut 1 base from V and 1 base from J, with 9 bases between. Written as DNA, the CDR3 is TGTGCCAGCAGCTTAGTGCGGGAAGGCACAGATACGCAGTATTTT. It translates to CASSLVREGTDTQYF.

The J gene is TRBJ2-2, the V gene TRBV4-1; 12 positions agree with TRBD1. The V and J ends lost 3 bases and 2 bases, in that order; junction bases with no gene match: 7. CDR1 and CDR2 from the germline V gene are MGHRA and YSYEKL. The CDR3 consists of 18 residues. This CDR3 reads CASSHTGTGGPNTGELFF. The DNA of the CDR3 is TGCGCCAGCAGCCACACCGGGACAGGGGGCCCAAACACCGGGGAGCTGTTTTTT.

The rearrangement links TRBV12-3 or TRBV12-4 to TRBJ1-2; 8 positions match TRBD1. CDR3 length: 13 amino acids. V shed 3 bases, J shed 6 bases, and the junction held 3 bases outside the gene matches. CDR3 nucleotide sequence: TGTGCCAGCAGTTTTAGGGACAGGAATGGCTACACCTTC. Translating it yields CASSFRDRNGYTF.

This clone has a handful of counts. The chain couples TRBV14 to TRBJ2-7; D perhaps matches TRBD1 (5 bases). Trimming shortened V by 1 base and J by 2 bases, and 9 bases separated the two germline ends. CDR3 size: 14 residues. Germline lookup yields CDR1 SGHDN and CDR2 FVKESK. This CDR3 is CASSQVKGPYEQYF. The CDR3, as DNA: TGTGCCAGCAGCCAAGTAAAGGGGCCCTACGAGCAGTACTTC. Variable domain in full (rest from reference TRBV14 and TRBJ2-7): EAGVTQFPSHSVIEKGQTVTLRCDPISGHDNLYWYRRVMGKEIKFLLHFVKESKQDESGMPNNRFLAERTGGTYSTLKVQPAELEDSGVYFCASSQVKGPYEQYFGPGTRLTVT.

The chain's CDR3 is CASSPIPLAGGFYNEQFF. The CDR3 DNA sequence: TGTGCCAGCAGCCCCATCCCTCTAGCGGGGGGTTTCTACAATGAGCAGTTCTTC. The rearrangement joins TRBV7-2 to TRBJ2-1, with TRBD2 identical over 11 bases. Germline-derived CDR1 and CDR2 are SGHTA and FQGNSA. V was clipped by 5 bases and J by 3 bases; unmatched bases: 12. This CDR3 is built from 18 residues.

The J gene is TRBJ1-5, the V gene TRBV11-2, with 8 bases matching TRBD1. CDR1 is SGHAT, CDR2 FQNNGV, per germline. V shed 3 bases, J shed 7 bases, and the junction held 5 bases outside the gene matches. The length of the CDR3 is 14 residues. The CDR3: CASSLGGQGQPQHF. The CDR3 nucleotides are TGTGCCAGCAGCTTGGGAGGACAGGGCCAGCCCCAGCATTTT.

This rearrangement joins TRBV10-3 to TRBJ2-3, with 12 bases that match TRBD2. Germline CDR1 reads ENHRY; CDR2 reads SYGVKD. The CDR3 sequence is 19 residues long. V lost 5 bases to trimming and J lost 0 bases; unmatched junction nucleotides: 12. CDR3 nucleotides: TGTGCCATCAGTCCGTTACTAGCGGGGGGTACGAGTAGCACAGATACGCAGTATTTT. It encodes CAISPLLAGGTSSTDTQYF.

CDR3 DNA sequence: TGTGCCAGCAGCTTAGGGGCGGCGGGGGGGCCTAGGGTTGAGCAGTTCTTC. Translated: CASSLGAAGGPRVEQFF. The rearrangement joins TRBV7-9 to TRBJ2-1, with 9 bases matching TRBD2. V lost 1 base, J lost 9 bases, and 13 bases stayed unmatched. The CDR3 sequence is 17 residues long. Germline assignment: CDR1 SEHNR and CDR2 FQNEAQ (reference sequence).

The rearrangement uses TRBV6-1 and TRBJ1-1; D uncertain. V gave up 3 bases and J gave up 6 bases, with 11 bases separating them. This CDR3 contains 13 residues. Germline V gives CDR1 MNHNS, CDR2 SASEGT. The CDR3: CASSDRVVAEAFF. CDR3 coding DNA: TGTGCCAGCAGTGACCGGGTTGTGGCTGAAGCTTTCTTT.

The genes are TRBV6-5 and TRBJ2-1, with TRBD1 identical over 8 bases. CDR3 size: 14 residues. Per the germline V gene, CDR1 is MNHEY and CDR2 is SVGAGI. The J segment lost 2 bases and the V segment lost 8 bases, leaving 5 bases of the junction unmatched. The CDR3 is CASRRGLTYNEQFF. The CDR3 region has the DNA TGTGCCAGCCGCAGGGGGCTCACCTACAATGAGCAGTTCTTC.

The chain is built from TRBV30 and TRBJ2-7; D not resolved. CDR3 length: 15 residues. CDR1 and CDR2 (germline): GTSNPN, SVGIG (reference sequence). Trimming removed 0 bases at V and 0 bases at J, with 12 bases between. CDR3 sequence: CAWSVGSAGSYEQYF. CDR3 DNA sequence: TGTGCCTGGAGTGTTGGAAGCGCCGGCTCCTACGAGCAGTACTTC.

The chain uses TRBV19 and TRBJ1-5; D gene unclear. Trimming took off 0 bases at V and 0 bases at J, with 3 bases between the two ends. Looked up from germline, CDR1 is LNHDA and CDR2 is SQIVND (reference sequence). The CDR3 is made up of 14 amino acids. CDR3: CASSIDYSNQPQHF. The CDR3 bases are TGTGCCAGTAGTATAGACTATAGCAATCAGCCCCAGCATTTT.

The chain uses TRBV6-5 and TRBJ2-7; tentative D call: TRBD2 (6 bases). The CDR3 sequence is 11 residues long. With 2 bases removed from V and 10 bases from J, the gap between germline ends came to 9 bases. Germline V lookup: CDR1 MNHEY, CDR2 SVGAGI. CDR3 region: CASSYGRRQYF. DNA of the CDR3: TGTGCCAGCAGTTACGGGAGGAGACAGTACTTC.

This chain uses TRBV3-1 (or the pseudogene TRBV3-2) with TRBJ2-3, with D unclear. The CDR3 runs to 13 residues. Looked up from germline, CDR1 is LGHDT and CDR2 is YNNKEL (reference sequence). Trimming pared 4 bases from V and 1 base from J, leaving 6 bases between. CDR3 in amino acids: CASSPLGTDTQYF. CDR3 DNA: TGTGCCAGCAGCCCCCTTGGCACAGATACGCAGTATTTT.